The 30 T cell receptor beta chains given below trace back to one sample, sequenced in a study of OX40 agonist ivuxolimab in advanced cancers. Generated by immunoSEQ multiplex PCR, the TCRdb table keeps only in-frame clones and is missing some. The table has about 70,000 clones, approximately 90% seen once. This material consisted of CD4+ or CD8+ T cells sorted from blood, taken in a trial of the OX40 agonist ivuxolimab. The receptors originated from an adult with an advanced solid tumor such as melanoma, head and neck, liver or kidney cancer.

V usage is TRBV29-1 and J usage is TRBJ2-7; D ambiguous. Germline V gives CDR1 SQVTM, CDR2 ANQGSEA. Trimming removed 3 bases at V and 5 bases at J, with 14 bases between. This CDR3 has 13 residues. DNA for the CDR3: TGCAGCGTTGATAGTCCGACATCACACGAGCAGTACTTC. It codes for CSVDSPTSHEQYF.

The CDR3 loop is CASSRTSGSETQYF. The CDR3 bases are TGTGCCAGTAGTCGGACTAGCGGGAGTGAGACCCAGTACTTC. The V and J genes are TRBV19 and TRBJ2-5; 13 nucleotides line up with TRBD2. This CDR3 contains 14 residues. V lost 5 bases to trimming and J lost 5 bases; unmatched junction nucleotides: 2. The V gene's germline CDR1 is LNHDA and CDR2 SQIVND (reference sequence).

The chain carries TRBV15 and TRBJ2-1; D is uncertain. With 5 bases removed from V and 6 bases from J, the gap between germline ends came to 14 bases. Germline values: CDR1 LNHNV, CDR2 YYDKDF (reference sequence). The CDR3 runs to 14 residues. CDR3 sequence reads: CATSPRLTGNEQFF. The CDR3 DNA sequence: TGTGCCACCAGCCCTCGTTTGACCGGCAATGAGCAGTTCTTC.

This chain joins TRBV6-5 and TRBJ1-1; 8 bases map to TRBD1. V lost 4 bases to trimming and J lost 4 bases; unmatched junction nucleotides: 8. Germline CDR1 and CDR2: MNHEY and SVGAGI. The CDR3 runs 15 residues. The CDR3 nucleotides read TGTGCCAGCAGTTCCGACAGGGGCCTTATCACTGAAGCTTTCTTT. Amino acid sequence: CASSSDRGLITEAFF.

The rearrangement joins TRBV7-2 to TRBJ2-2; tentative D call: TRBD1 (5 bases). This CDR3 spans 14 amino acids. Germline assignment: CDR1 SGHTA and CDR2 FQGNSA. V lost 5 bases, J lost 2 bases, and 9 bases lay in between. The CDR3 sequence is CASSRQGNTGELFF. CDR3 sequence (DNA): TGTGCCAGCAGCAGGCAGGGAAACACCGGGGAGCTGTTTTTT.

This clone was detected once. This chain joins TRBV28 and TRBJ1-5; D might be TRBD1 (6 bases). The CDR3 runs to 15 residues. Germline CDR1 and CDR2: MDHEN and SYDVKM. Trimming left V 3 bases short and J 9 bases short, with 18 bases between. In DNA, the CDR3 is TGTGCCAGCAGTTTGGGGGCAGGGTATCGTCTGCCCCAGCATTTT. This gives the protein CASSLGAGYRLPQHF.

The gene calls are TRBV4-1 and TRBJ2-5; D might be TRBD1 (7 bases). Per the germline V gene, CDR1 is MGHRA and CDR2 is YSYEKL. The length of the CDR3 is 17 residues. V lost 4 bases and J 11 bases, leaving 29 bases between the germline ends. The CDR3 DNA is TGCGCCAGCAGCCCCGGGACTTACAGGGGATCTCCTCAGGAGCAGTACTTC. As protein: CASSPGTYRGSPQEQYF.

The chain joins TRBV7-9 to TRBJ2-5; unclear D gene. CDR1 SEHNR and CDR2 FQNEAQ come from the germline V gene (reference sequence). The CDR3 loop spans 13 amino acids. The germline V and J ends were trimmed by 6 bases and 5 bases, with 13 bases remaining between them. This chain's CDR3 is CASSPVVPETQYF. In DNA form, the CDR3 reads TGTGCCAGCAGTCCTGTTGTTCCGGAGACCCAGTACTTC.

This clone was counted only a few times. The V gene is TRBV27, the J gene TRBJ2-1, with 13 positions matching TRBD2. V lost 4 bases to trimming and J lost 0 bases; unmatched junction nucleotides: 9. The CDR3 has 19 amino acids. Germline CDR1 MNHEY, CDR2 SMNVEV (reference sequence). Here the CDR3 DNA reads TGTGCCAGCAGTTCCGGTCGGACTAGCGGGAGTGGCTCCTACAATGAGCAGTTCTTC. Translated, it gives CASSSGRTSGSGSYNEQFF.

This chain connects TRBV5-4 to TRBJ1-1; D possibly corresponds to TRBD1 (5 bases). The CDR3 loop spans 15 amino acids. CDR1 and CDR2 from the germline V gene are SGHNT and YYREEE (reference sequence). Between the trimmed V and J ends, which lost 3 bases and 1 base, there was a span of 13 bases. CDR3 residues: CASSSLSRENTEAFF. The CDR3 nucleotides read TGTGCCAGCAGCTCCCTGTCCAGGGAGAACACTGAAGCTTTCTTT.

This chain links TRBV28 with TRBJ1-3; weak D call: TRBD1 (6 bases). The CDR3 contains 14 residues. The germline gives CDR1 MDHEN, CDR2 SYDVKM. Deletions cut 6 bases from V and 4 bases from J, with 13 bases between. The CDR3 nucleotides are TGTGCCAGCAGAACAACAGGGTGGGGAAACACCATATATTTT. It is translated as CASRTTGWGNTIYF.

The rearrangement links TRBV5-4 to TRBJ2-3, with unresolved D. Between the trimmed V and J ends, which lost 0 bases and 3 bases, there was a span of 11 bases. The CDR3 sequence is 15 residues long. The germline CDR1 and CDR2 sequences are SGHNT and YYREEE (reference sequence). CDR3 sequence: CASSLAASRTDTQYF. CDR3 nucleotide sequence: TGTGCCAGCAGCTTGGCAGCGAGCAGGACAGATACGCAGTATTTT.

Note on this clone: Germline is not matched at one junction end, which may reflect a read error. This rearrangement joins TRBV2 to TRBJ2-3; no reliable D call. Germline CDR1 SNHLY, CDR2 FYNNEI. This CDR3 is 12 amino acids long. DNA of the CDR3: TGTGCCAGCAGTGAATCGGACCGCTCTCCATCTTTT. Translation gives CASSESDRSPSF. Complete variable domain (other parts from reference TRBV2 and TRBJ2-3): EPEVTQTPSHQVTQMGQEVILRCVPISNHLYFYWYRQILGQKVEFLVSFYNNEISEKSEIFDDQFSVERPDGSNFTLKIRSTKLEDSAMYFCASSESDRSPSFGPGTRLTVL.

CDR3 nucleotides: TGTGCCAGCAGCAAGAGGACAGGGTCTGAAGCTTTCTTT. The encoded protein is CASSKRTGSEAFF. The chain is built from TRBV28 and TRBJ1-1, with TRBD1 matching 8 bases. The V and J ends lost 6 bases and 6 bases, in that order; junction bases with no gene match: 6. CDR3 length: 13 amino acids. In germline, CDR1 is MDHEN, CDR2 SYDVKM.

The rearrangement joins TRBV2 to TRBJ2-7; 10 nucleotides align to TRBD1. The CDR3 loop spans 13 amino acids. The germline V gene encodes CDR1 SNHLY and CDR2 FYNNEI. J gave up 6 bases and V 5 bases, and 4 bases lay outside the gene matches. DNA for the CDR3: TGTGCCAGCAGTCGGGACAGGGGTTCCGAGCAGTACTTC. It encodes CASSRDRGSEQYF.

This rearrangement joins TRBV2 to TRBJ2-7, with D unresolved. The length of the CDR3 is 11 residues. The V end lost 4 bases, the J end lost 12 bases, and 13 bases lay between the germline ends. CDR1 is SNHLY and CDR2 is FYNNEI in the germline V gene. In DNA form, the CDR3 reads TGTGCCAGCAGTGGTTCGGTTTCGCGGTACTTC. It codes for CASSGSVSRYF.

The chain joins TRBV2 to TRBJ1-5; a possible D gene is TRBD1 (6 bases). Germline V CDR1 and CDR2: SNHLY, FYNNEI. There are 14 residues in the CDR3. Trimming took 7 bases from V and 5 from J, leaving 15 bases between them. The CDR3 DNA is TGTGCCAGCACAGGGGCCTTAACTGATCAGCCCCAGCATTTT. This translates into CASTGALTDQPQHF.

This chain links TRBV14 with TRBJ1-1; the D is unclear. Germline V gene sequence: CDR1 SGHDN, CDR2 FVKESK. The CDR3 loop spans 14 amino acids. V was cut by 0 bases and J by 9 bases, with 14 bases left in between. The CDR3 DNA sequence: TGTGCCAGCAGCCAAGACCCCGGGCGGTCAAAAGCTTTCTTT. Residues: CASSQDPGRSKAFF.

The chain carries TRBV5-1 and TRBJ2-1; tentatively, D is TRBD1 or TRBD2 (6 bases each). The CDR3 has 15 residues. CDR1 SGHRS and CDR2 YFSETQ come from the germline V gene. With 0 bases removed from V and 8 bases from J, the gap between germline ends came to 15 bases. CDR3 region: CASSLGRGRGDEQFF. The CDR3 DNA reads TGCGCCAGCAGCTTGGGGCGGGGCAGGGGCGATGAGCAGTTCTTC.

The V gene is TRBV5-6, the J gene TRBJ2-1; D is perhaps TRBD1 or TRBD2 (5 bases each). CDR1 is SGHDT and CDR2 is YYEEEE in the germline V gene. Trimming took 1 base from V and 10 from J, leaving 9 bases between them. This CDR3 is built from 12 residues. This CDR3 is CASSLRGGEQFF. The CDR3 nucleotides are TGTGCCAGCAGCTTGCGGGGCGGGGAGCAGTTCTTC.

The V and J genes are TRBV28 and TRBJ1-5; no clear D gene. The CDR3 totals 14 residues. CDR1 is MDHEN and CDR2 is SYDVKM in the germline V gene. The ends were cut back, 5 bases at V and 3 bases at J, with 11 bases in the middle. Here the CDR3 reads CASSTPRLNQPQHF. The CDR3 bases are TGTGCCAGCAGTACCCCCAGGCTCAATCAGCCCCAGCATTTT.

In DNA form, the CDR3 reads TGTGCCAGCAGCCCGGGACACAAGAACACTGAAGCTTTCTTT. Protein: CASSPGHKNTEAFF. The V call is TRBV7-2, the J call TRBJ1-1, with D perhaps matching TRBD1 (6 bases). The CDR3 loop spans 14 amino acids. V was trimmed by 5 bases and J by 1 base, leaving 11 bases between them. The germline V gene has CDR1 SGHTA and CDR2 FQGNSA.

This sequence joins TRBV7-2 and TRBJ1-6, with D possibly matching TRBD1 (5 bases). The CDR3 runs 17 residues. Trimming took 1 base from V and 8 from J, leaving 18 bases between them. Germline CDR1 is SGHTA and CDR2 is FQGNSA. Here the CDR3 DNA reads TGTGCCAGCAGCTTAGTAGGAGACCGGGACGGGTATTCACCCCTCCACTTT. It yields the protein CASSLVGDRDGYSPLHF.

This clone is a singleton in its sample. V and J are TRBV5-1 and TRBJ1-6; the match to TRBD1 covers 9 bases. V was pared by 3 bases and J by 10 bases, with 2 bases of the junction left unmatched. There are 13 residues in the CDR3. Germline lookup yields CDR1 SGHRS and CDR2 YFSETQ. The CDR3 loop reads CASSSGQGSPLHF. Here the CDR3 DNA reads TGCGCCAGCAGCTCGGGACAGGGCTCACCCCTCCACTTT.

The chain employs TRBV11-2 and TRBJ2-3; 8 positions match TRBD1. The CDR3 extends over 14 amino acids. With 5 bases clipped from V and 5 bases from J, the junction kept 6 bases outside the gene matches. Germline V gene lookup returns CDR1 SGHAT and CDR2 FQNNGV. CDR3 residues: CASSTRTGQDTQYF. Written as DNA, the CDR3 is TGTGCCAGCAGCACTCGGACAGGGCAAGATACGCAGTATTTT. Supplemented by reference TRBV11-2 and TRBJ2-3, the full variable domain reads EAGVAQSPRYKIIEKRQSVAFWCNPISGHATLYWYQQILGQGPKLLIQFQNNGVVDDSQLPKDRFSAERLKGVDSTLKIQPAKLEDSAVYLCASSTRTGQDTQYFGPGTRLTVL.

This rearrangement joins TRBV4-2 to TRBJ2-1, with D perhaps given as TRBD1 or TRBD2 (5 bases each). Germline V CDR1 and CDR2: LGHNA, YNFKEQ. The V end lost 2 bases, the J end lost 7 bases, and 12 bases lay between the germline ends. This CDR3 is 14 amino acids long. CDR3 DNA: TGTGCCAGCAGCCAACGGGACCTACAGAATGAGCAGTTCTTC. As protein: CASSQRDLQNEQFF.

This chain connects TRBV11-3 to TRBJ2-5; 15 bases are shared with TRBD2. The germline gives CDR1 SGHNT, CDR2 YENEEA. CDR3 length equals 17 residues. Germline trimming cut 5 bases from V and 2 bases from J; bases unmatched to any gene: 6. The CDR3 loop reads CASSPGLAGGGQETQYF. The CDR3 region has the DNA TGTGCCAGCAGCCCGGGACTAGCGGGGGGAGGGCAAGAGACCCAGTACTTC.

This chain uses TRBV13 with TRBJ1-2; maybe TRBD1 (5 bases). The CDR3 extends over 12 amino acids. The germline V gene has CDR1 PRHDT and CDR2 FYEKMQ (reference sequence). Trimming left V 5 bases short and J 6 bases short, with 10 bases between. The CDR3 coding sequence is TGTGCCAGCAGCACCCAGGGTCATGGCTACACCTTC. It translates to CASSTQGHGYTF.

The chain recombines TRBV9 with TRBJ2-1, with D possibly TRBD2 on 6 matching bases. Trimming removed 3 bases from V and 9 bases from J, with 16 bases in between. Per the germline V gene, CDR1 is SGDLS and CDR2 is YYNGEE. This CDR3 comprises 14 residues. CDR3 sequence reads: CASSATGVGGEQFF. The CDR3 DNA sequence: TGTGCCAGCAGCGCCACCGGGGTGGGGGGTGAGCAGTTCTTC.

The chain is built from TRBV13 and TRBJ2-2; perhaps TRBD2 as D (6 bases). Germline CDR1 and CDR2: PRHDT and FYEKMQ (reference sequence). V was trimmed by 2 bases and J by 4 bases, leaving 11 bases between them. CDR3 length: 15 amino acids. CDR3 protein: CASSLTRGGTGELFF. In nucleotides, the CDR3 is TGTGCCAGCAGCTTAACCCGGGGAGGCACCGGGGAGCTGTTTTTT.